The clone carrying this T cell receptor (beta chain) was found a few times. This record comes from a study of neoadjuvant anti-PD-1 for oral cavity cancer. As for the study in general: Before surgery, most patients got three to four biweekly 3 mg/kg nivolumab doses. Patients without progression received a fourth nivolumab dose around day 43, then surgical resection on days 50-56.

Libraries were prepared by immunoSEQ multiplex PCR; TCRdb keeps only in-frame clonotypes and omits some of them. The table lists approximately 13,000 clones, roughly 69% of them singletons. This CDR3 is built from 14 residues. V was pared by 5 bases and J by 7 bases, with 3 bases of the junction left unmatched. Germline V gives CDR1 SGHTA, CDR2 FQGNSA. This material consisted of PBMCs, taken before nivolumab (anti-PD-1) treatment. The source of this sequence is a person aged 35 to 85 with oral cavity squamous cell carcinoma. V and J are TRBV7-2 and TRBJ1-4, with TRBD1 matching 11 bases. In DNA form, the CDR3 reads TGTGCCAGCAGCGGACAGGGGGCTGGTGAAAAACTGTTTTTT. This gives the protein CASSGQGAGEKLFF.